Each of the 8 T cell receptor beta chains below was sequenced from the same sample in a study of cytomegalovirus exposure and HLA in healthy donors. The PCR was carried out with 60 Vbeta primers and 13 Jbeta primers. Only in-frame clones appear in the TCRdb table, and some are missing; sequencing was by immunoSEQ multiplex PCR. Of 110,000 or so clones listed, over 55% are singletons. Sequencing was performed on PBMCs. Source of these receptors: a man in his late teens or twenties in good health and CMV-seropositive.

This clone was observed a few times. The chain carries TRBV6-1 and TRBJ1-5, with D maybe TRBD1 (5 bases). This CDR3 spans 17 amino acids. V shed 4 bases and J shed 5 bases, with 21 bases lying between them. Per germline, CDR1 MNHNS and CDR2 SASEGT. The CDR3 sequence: CASSGNPLRQFDQPQHF. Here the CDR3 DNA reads TGTGCCAGCAGTGGTAACCCCCTTCGACAGTTCGATCAGCCCCAGCATTTT.

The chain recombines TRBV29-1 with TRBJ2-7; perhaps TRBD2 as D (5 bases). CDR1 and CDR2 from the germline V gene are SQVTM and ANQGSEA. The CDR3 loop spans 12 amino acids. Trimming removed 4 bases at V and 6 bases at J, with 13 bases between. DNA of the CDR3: TGCAGCGTTGCGGGGTTAGGTGCCGAGCAGTACGTC. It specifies CSVAGLGAEQYV.

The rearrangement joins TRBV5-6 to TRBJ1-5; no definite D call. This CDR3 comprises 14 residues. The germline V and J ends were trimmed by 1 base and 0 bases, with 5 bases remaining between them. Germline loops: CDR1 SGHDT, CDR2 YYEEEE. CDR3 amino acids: CASSLSSSNQPQHF. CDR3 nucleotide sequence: TGTGCCAGCAGCTTGTCTAGTAGCAATCAGCCCCAGCATTTT.

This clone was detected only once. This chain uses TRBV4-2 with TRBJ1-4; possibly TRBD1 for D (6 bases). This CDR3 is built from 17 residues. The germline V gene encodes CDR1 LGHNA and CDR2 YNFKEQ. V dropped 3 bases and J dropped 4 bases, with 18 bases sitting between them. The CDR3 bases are TGTGCCAGCAGCCAGGGCACAGGGAGGGGGGATAATGAAAAACTGTTTTTT. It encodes CASSQGTGRGDNEKLFF.

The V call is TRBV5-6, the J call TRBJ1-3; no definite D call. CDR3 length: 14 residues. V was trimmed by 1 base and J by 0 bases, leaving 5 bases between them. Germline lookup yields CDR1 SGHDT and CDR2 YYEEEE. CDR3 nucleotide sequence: TGTGCCAGCAGCTTGCGGTCCTCTGGAAACACCATATATTTT. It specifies CASSLRSSGNTIYF.

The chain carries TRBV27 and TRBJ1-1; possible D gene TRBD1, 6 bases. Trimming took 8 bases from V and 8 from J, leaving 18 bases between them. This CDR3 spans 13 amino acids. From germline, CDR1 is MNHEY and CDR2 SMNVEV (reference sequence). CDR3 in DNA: TGTGCCAGCCGAGGGTCTTTTGGGGGCGAAGCTTTCTTT. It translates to CASRGSFGGEAFF.

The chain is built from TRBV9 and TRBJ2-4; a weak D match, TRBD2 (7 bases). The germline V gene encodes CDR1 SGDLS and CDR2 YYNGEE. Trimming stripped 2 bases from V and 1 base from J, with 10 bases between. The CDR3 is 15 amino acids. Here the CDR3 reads CASSVEGGAKNIQYF. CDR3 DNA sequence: TGTGCCAGCAGCGTTGAGGGGGGGGCCAAAAACATTCAGTACTTC.

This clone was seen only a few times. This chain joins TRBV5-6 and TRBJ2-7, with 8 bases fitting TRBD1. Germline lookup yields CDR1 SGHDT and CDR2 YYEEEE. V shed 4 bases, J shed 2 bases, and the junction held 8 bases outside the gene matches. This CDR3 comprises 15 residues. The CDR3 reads CASSQGQAEPYEQYF. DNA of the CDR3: TGTGCCAGCAGCCAGGGACAGGCCGAACCCTACGAGCAGTACTTC.